The rows below give T cell receptor beta chains drawn from one sample of a study of shared clonotypes between healthy human individuals. Libraries were prepared by immunoSEQ multiplex PCR; TCRdb keeps only in-frame clonotypes and omits some of them. The sample shows 450,000 to 700,000 clones, over 95% of them seen only once. The source material was naive CD8+ T cells sorted from blood. Receptor source: a woman aged 25 to 39 in good health. CDR3s include the opening cysteine and the closing phenylalanine or tryptophan. The D gene is left open where the match is weak. The size field is filled for only some rows; it gives once, few, many or a size class.

J gene: TRBJ2-5
D gene: NA
V gene: TRBV7-9
clone size: NA
CDR3 protein: CASSSLVQETQYF
CDR3 DNA: TGTGCCAGCAGCAGCTTGGTTCAAGAGACCCAGTACTTC

J gene: TRBJ2-2
D gene: TRBD1
V gene: TRBV10-2
clone size: once
CDR3 protein: CASSAAGGASGFPGELFF
CDR3 DNA: TGCGCCAGCAGTGCGGCAGGGGGCGCATCCGGGTTCCCCGGGGAGCTGTTTTTT

J gene: TRBJ2-3
D gene: TRBD1
V gene: TRBV13
clone size: NA
CDR3 protein: CASSSPGQAHTDTQYF
CDR3 DNA: TGTGCCAGCAGCTCACCGGGACAGGCCCACACAGATACGCAGTATTTT

J gene: TRBJ2-1
D gene: TRBD2
V gene: TRBV7-9
clone size: NA
CDR3 protein: CASSLPRTSGYNEQFF
CDR3 DNA: TGTGCCAGCAGCTTACCCCGGACTAGCGGCTACAATGAGCAGTTCTTC

J gene: TRBJ2-1
D gene: NA
V gene: TRBV28
clone size: NA
CDR3 protein: CASRLQGGDEQFF
CDR3 DNA: TGTGCCAGCAGACTACAGGGGGGGGATGAGCAGTTCTTC

J gene: TRBJ1-4
D gene: TRBD1
V gene: TRBV13
clone size: NA
CDR3 protein: CASSSPGTGGWGTNEKLFF
CDR3 DNA: TGTGCCAGCAGCTCACCCGGGACAGGGGGATGGGGTACTAATGAAAAACTGTTTTTT

J gene: TRBJ2-7
D gene: NA
V gene: TRBV5-1
clone size: NA
CDR3 protein: CASSLEEGLYEQYF
CDR3 DNA: TGCGCCAGCAGCTTGGAGGAGGGCCTCTACGAGCAGTACTTC

J gene: TRBJ2-7
D gene: NA
V gene: TRBV19
clone size: once
CDR3 protein: CASSIVGSSYEQYF
CDR3 DNA: TGTGCCAGTAGTATTGTCGGGAGCTCCTACGAGCAGTACTTC

J gene: TRBJ2-7
D gene: TRBD1
V gene: TRBV11-1
clone size: NA
CDR3 protein: CASSLAVDRGYEQYF
CDR3 DNA: TGTGCCAGCAGCTTAGCGGTCGACAGGGGGTACGAGCAGTACTTC

J gene: TRBJ2-7
D gene: TRBD2
V gene: TRBV10-3
clone size: once
CDR3 protein: CAISELAGVYEQYF
CDR3 DNA: TGTGCCATCAGTGAGCTAGCGGGAGTGTACGAGCAGTACTTC

J gene: TRBJ2-1
D gene: NA
V gene: TRBV19
clone size: NA
CDR3 protein: CASKTGFSSYNEQFF
CDR3 DNA: TGTGCCAGTAAAACAGGCTTCAGCTCCTACAATGAGCAGTTCTTC

J gene: TRBJ2-3
D gene: NA
V gene: TRBV5-1
clone size: NA
CDR3 protein: CASSSLQGPTDTQYF
CDR3 DNA: TGCGCCAGCAGCTCACTGCAGGGACCCACAGATACGCAGTATTTT

J gene: TRBJ1-1
D gene: NA
V gene: TRBV7-9
clone size: NA
CDR3 protein: CASSLVAGRGTEAFF
CDR3 DNA: TGTGCCAGCAGCTTAGTTGCAGGGAGAGGCACTGAAGCTTTCTTT

J gene: TRBJ2-7
D gene: NA
V gene: TRBV28
clone size: NA
CDR3 protein: CASSSLLEQYF
CDR3 DNA: TGTGCCAGCAGTTCACTTTTGGAGCAGTACTTC

J gene: TRBJ2-7
D gene: NA
V gene: TRBV6-5
clone size: once
CDR3 protein: CASAGDGSAYEQYF
CDR3 DNA: TGTGCCAGCGCGGGTGACGGTAGCGCCTACGAGCAGTACTTC

J gene: TRBJ2-5
D gene: TRBD1
V gene: TRBV4-1
clone size: NA
CDR3 protein: CASSPRGRETQYF
CDR3 DNA: TGCGCCAGCAGCCCCAGGGGGCGAGAGACCCAGTACTTC

J gene: TRBJ2-5
D gene: NA
V gene: TRBV28
clone size: NA
CDR3 protein: CASSLESLGETQYF
CDR3 DNA: TGTGCCAGCAGTCTCGAGTCGCTTGGGGAGACCCAGTACTTC

J gene: TRBJ2-7
D gene: NA
V gene: TRBV5-5
clone size: NA
CDR3 protein: CASSRTEDYEQYF
CDR3 DNA: TGTGCCAGCAGCCGGACAGAAGACTACGAGCAGTACTTC

J gene: TRBJ2-7
D gene: TRBD2
V gene: TRBV7-9
clone size: NA
CDR3 protein: CASRPTSVSSYEQYF
CDR3 DNA: TGTGCCAGCAGACCTACTAGCGTAAGCTCCTACGAGCAGTACTTC

J gene: TRBJ2-7
D gene: NA
V gene: TRBV4-1
clone size: NA
CDR3 protein: CASSQVLAGPYEQYF
CDR3 DNA: TGCGCCAGCAGCCAAGTACTAGCAGGCCCCTACGAGCAGTACTTC

J gene: TRBJ2-2
D gene: NA
V gene: TRBV27
clone size: NA
CDR3 protein: CASSLSVSRVGGELFF
CDR3 DNA: TGTGCCAGCAGTTTATCTGTGTCCAGGGTAGGAGGGGAGCTGTTTTTT

J gene: TRBJ1-3
D gene: NA
V gene: TRBV9
clone size: NA
CDR3 protein: CASSVVSSGNTIYF
CDR3 DNA: TGTGCCAGCAGCGTAGTTAGCTCTGGAAACACCATATATTTT

J gene: TRBJ2-3
D gene: TRBD2
V gene: TRBV5-4
clone size: NA
CDR3 protein: CASSFGGDTQYF
CDR3 DNA: TGTGCCAGCAGCTTCGGGGGGGATACGCAGTATTTT

J gene: TRBJ1-1
D gene: NA
V gene: TRBV6-5
clone size: NA
CDR3 protein: CATQPGARGTEAFF
CDR3 DNA: TGTGCCACACAGCCCGGGGCACGCGGCACTGAAGCTTTCTTT

J gene: TRBJ2-7
D gene: NA
V gene: TRBV5-6
clone size: NA
CDR3 protein: CASGRDGYEQYF
CDR3 DNA: TGTGCCAGCGGCCGGGACGGCTACGAGCAGTACTTC

J gene: TRBJ1-5
D gene: TRBD1
V gene: TRBV5-6
clone size: NA
CDR3 protein: CASSAVGTGPQPQHF
CDR3 DNA: TGTGCCAGCAGCGCCGTCGGGACAGGCCCCCAGCCCCAGCATTTT

J gene: TRBJ1-1
D gene: NA
V gene: TRBV29-1
clone size: NA
CDR3 protein: CSVEGFGNTEAFF
CDR3 DNA: TGCAGCGTTGAAGGTTTCGGGAACACTGAAGCTTTCTTT

J gene: TRBJ2-7
D gene: NA
V gene: TRBV2
clone size: NA
CDR3 protein: CASGQGNEQYF
CDR3 DNA: TGTGCCAGCGGCCAGGGGAACGAGCAGTACTTC

J gene: TRBJ2-7
D gene: NA
V gene: TRBV11-2
clone size: NA
CDR3 protein: CASSPGGAGAFSYEQYF
CDR3 DNA: TGTGCCAGCAGCCCCGGCGGGGCGGGCGCATTCTCCTACGAGCAGTACTTC

J gene: TRBJ1-1
D gene: NA
V gene: TRBV4-1
clone size: NA
CDR3 protein: CASSQVGGKNTEAFF
CDR3 DNA: TGCGCCAGCAGCCAAGTGGGAGGAAAGAACACTGAAGCTTTCTTT

J gene: TRBJ2-7
D gene: NA
V gene: TRBV7-6
clone size: NA
CDR3 protein: CASSLWYGYEQYF
CDR3 DNA: TGTGCCAGCAGCTTATGGTACGGCTACGAGCAGTACTTC

J gene: TRBJ1-2
D gene: NA
V gene: TRBV7-8
clone size: NA
CDR3 protein: CASSQSLAGANGYTF
CDR3 DNA: TGTGCCAGCAGCCAGAGCTTGGCGGGGGCGAATGGCTACACCTTC